One and the same sample provided the 2 T cell receptor beta chains below, sequenced in a study of T cell responses to AZD1222 COVID-19 vaccine. Profiling relied on immunoSEQ multiplex PCR, and the TCRdb table lists in-frame clones only, not all of them. The table lists roughly 50,000 clones, over 75% of them singletons. Sequences were derived from peripheral blood, sampled 28 days after the second AZD1222 dose. These receptors all stem from an adult who received the AZD1222 COVID-19 vaccine.

The chain has TRBV5-4 and TRBJ1-2, with D uncertain. This CDR3 is 14 amino acids long. Germline assignment: CDR1 SGHNT and CDR2 YYREEE (reference sequence). V lost 2 bases to trimming and J lost 2 bases, with 10 bases between them. The CDR3 loop is CASSFRDINYGYTF. CDR3 coding DNA: TGTGCCAGCAGCTTTCGAGACATCAACTATGGCTACACCTTC.

This chain connects TRBV4-3 to TRBJ2-7, with D perhaps assigned TRBD1 or TRBD2 (5 bases each). The CDR3 totals 13 residues. Germline V gene sequence: CDR1 LGHNA, CDR2 YSLEER. V lost 8 bases to trimming and J lost 3 bases, with 14 bases between them. CDR3 in amino acids: CASDTGRRYEQYF. The CDR3 DNA reads TGCGCCAGCGACACGGGACGCCGCTACGAGCAGTACTTC.